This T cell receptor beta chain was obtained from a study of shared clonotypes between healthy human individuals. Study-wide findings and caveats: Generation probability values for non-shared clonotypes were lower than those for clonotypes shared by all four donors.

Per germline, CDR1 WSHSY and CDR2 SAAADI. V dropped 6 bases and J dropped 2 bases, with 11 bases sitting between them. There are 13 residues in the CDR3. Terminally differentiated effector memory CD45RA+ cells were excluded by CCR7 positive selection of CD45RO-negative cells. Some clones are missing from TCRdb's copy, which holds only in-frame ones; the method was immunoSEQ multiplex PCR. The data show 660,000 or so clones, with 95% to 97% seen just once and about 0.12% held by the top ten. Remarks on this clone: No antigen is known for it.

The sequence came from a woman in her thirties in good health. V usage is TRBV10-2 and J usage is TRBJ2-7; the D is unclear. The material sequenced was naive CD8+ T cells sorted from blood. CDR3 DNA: TGCGCCAGCAGCGACCCGAGACCCTACGAGCAGTACTTC. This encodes CASSDPRPYEQYF.